Listed below are T cell receptor beta chains from one sample, sequenced in a study of shared clonotypes between healthy human individuals. TCRdb's copy holds only in-frame clones and misses some; the assay was immunoSEQ multiplex PCR. The data hold 1.6 million or so clones, with 97% to 99% observed a single time. The specimen was naive CD4+ T cells sorted from blood. The source is a man aged 25-45 years in good health. The CDR3 runs from the conserved cysteine through the conserved F or W. The D gene is left open where the match is weak. Not every row has a clone size; where given, it reads once, few, many or a size class.

J gene | V gene | clone size | D gene | CDR3 protein | CDR3 DNA
TRBJ2-3 | TRBV25-1 | - | - | CASSEYGSSSTDTQYF | TGTGCCAGCAGTGAATATGGGTCTTCTAGCACAGATACGCAGTATTTT
TRBJ2-5 | TRBV28 | - | TRBD1 | CASSRQGRETQYF | TGTGCCAGCAGTCGACAGGGAAGGGAGACCCAGTACTTC
TRBJ1-1 | TRBV15 | - | TRBD1 | CATSSKAQKDRVNTEAFF | TGTGCCACCAGCAGTAAAGCTCAAAAAGACAGGGTGAACACTGAAGCTTTCTTT
TRBJ2-7 | TRBV28 | - | TRBD2 | CATAAGGRDEQYF | TGTGCCACTGCAGCGGGAGGGCGTGACGAGCAGTACTTC
TRBJ1-4 | TRBV30 | once | - | CAWRTGSGPNEKLFF | TGTGCCTGGAGAACCGGGTCAGGGCCTAATGAAAAACTGTTTTTT
TRBJ2-5 | TRBV27 | - | TRBD1 | CASSPRDRGETQYF | TGTGCCAGCAGCCCCCGGGACAGGGGGGAGACCCAGTACTTC
TRBJ2-3 | TRBV5-1 | - | - | CASRLTEGIGTDTQYF | TGCGCCAGCAGGCTTACTGAGGGTATCGGCACAGATACGCAGTATTTT
TRBJ2-2 | TRBV19 | - | - | CASIPRDTGELFF | TGTGCCAGTATCCCGAGGGACACCGGGGAGCTGTTTTTT
TRBJ1-5 | TRBV28 | - | - | CASSFTVGNQPQHF | TGTGCCAGCAGTTTTACGGTGGGCAATCAGCCCCAGCATTTT
TRBJ1-3 | TRBV30 | - | - | CAWRMGSGNTIYF | TGTGCCTGGAGAATGGGATCTGGAAACACCATATATTTT
TRBJ1-3 | TRBV5-5 | - | - | CASSNDRPGNTIYF | TGTGCCAGCAGCAACGACAGACCTGGAAACACCATATATTTT
TRBJ2-3 | TRBV5-8 | - | TRBD2 | CASSLLVAGLTDTQYF | TGTGCCAGCAGCTTGCTCGTAGCGGGACTCACAGATACGCAGTATTTT
TRBJ2-1 | TRBV21-1 | - | - | CASSKVGGEQFF | TGTGCCAGCAGCAAAGTGGGGGGGGAGCAGTTCTTC
TRBJ2-3 | TRBV29-1 | - | - | CSVGDSDTQYF | TGCAGCGTGGGGGACTCCGATACGCAGTATTTT
TRBJ1-2 | TRBV18 | - | - | CASSQKTDGYTF | TGTGCCAGCTCACAGAAGACGGATGGCTACACCTTC
TRBJ1-4 | TRBV28 | - | - | CASSLTDAQLFF | TGTGCCAGCAGTTTAACGGACGCTCAACTGTTTTTT
TRBJ1-2 | TRBV5-1 | - | TRBD1 | CASSPMLNRGDYGYTF | TGCGCCAGCAGCCCGATGTTGAACAGGGGTGACTATGGCTACACCTTC
TRBJ2-7 | TRBV7-2 | - | - | CASSYRVSYEQYF | TGTGCCAGCAGCTATAGAGTTTCCTACGAGCAGTACTTC
TRBJ2-5 | TRBV5-1 | - | TRBD2 | CASSRLAGEETQYF | TGCGCCAGCAGCCGGCTAGCGGGAGAAGAGACCCAGTACTTC
TRBJ1-5 | TRBV7-9 | - | - | CASSLGERERQPQHF | TGTGCCAGCAGCTTAGGAGAGAGGGAGAGGCAGCCCCAGCATTTT
TRBJ1-4 | TRBV21-1 | - | - | CASSSTYRLWNEKLFF | TGTGCCAGCAGCAGTACCTACAGGCTCTGGAATGAAAAACTGTTTTTT
TRBJ1-2 | TRBV25-1 | - | TRBD1 | CASSGDRGDYGYTF | TGTGCCAGCAGTGGTGACAGGGGCGACTATGGCTACACCTTC